The rows below give T cell receptor beta chains drawn from one sample of a study of blood T cell repertoires in COVID-19. Data came from immunoSEQ multiplex PCR; TCRdb stores just in-frame clones and leaves some out. The profile covers around 100,000 clones, with around four fifths appearing a single time and roughly 29% taken by the ten largest. What was sequenced was peripheral blood. These receptors all come from a man between 65 and 80 years old with active or convalescent COVID-19. Both conserved end residues are part of each CDR3. Fields, in order: J gene, D gene, V gene, clone size, CDR3 DNA, CDR3 protein. A D gene is named only where the DNA matches it firmly. Clone size is not always given. Where it is, it says once, few, many or a class for expanded clones.

J: TRBJ2-5
D: TRBD2
V: TRBV7-3
size: once
DNA: TGTGCCAGCCCTAGCGGGATATGGTACCAAGAGACCCAGTACTTC
CDR3: CASPSGIWYQETQYF

J: TRBJ1-1
D: TRBD1
V: TRBV19
size: .
DNA: TGTGCCAGTAGTATGGGGCTAGCCGGGACAGGGCGCGCCGGGAACACTGAAGCTTTCTTT
CDR3: CASSMGLAGTGRAGNTEAFF

J: TRBJ2-1
D: TRBD1
V: TRBV29-1
size: .
DNA: TGCAGCGTTGACCGGGACAGGGTTAAGAATGAGCAGTTCTTC
CDR3: CSVDRDRVKNEQFF

J: TRBJ1-1
D: .
V: TRBV6-2/TRBV6-3
size: .
DNA: TGTGCCAGCAGTTACTCGCGGGGATTGAACACTGAAGCTTTCTTT
CDR3: CASSYSRGLNTEAFF

J: TRBJ1-1
D: .
V: TRBV11-3
size: .
DNA: TGTGCCAGCAGCTTATGGCAGAACACTGAAGCTTTCTTT
CDR3: CASSLWQNTEAFF

J: TRBJ2-4
D: .
V: TRBV7-9
size: .
DNA: TGTGCCAGCAGCTTATGGACGGGGAGGGCCAAAAACATTCAGTACTTC
CDR3: CASSLWTGRAKNIQYF

J: TRBJ1-5
D: .
V: TRBV6-5
size: .
DNA: TGTGCCAGCCACTCAGGGTGGAGCAATCAGCCCCAGCATTTT
CDR3: CASHSGWSNQPQHF

J: TRBJ2-5
D: .
V: TRBV4-2
size: .
DNA: TGTGCCAGCAGCCAAGGGGTAGCGTCGGAGACCCAGTACTTC
CDR3: CASSQGVASETQYF

J: TRBJ1-2
D: TRBD1
V: TRBV5-6
size: .
DNA: TGTGCCAGCACGCCCCGGAGGGGACAGGGCTCTGCCTATGGCTACACCTTC
CDR3: CASTPRRGQGSAYGYTF

J: TRBJ2-7
D: TRBD1
V: TRBV11-1
size: .
DNA: TGTGCCAGCAGCCACACGACAGGGGAACCCTACGAGCAGTACTTC
CDR3: CASSHTTGEPYEQYF

J: TRBJ1-1
D: TRBD1
V: TRBV28
size: .
DNA: TGTGCCAGCAGTTCATGGACAGGGGCCACTGAAGCTTTCTTT
CDR3: CASSSWTGATEAFF

J: TRBJ2-7
D: .
V: TRBV6-2/TRBV6-3
size: .
DNA: TGTGCCAGCAGTTATACCGGGAAAACGCTCTACGAGCAGTACTTC
CDR3: CASSYTGKTLYEQYF

J: TRBJ2-7
D: .
V: TRBV7-6
size: .
DNA: TGTGCCAGCAGCTCCGCCTCAGGTTTTGAGGGGGGGAGCTCCTACGAGCAGTACTTC
CDR3: CASSSASGFEGGSSYEQYF

J: TRBJ2-7
D: .
V: TRBV6-5
size: once
DNA: TGTGCCAGCAGGCGGGCCTACGAGCAGTACTTC
CDR3: CASRRAYEQYF

J: TRBJ2-1
D: .
V: TRBV6-5
size: .
DNA: TGTGCCAGCAGTTATGGGAGGCCCTCCTACAATGAGCAGTTCTTC
CDR3: CASSYGRPSYNEQFF

J: TRBJ2-7
D: .
V: TRBV24-1
size: .
DNA: TGTGCCACCAGTGACCCTGGTTTGGGGGGCGAGCAGTACTTC
CDR3: CATSDPGLGGEQYF

J: TRBJ2-7
D: TRBD2
V: TRBV19
size: .
DNA: TGTGCCAGTAGTATAAGGAGCGGGAGGTCATACGAGCAGTACTTC
CDR3: CASSIRSGRSYEQYF

J: TRBJ2-2
D: TRBD2
V: TRBV3-1/TRBV3-2
size: .
DNA: TGTGCCAGCGGACTAGCGGGATTAACCGGGGAGCTGTTTTTT
CDR3: CASGLAGLTGELFF

J: TRBJ2-7
D: .
V: TRBV11-2
size: many
DNA: TGTGCCAGCAGCTTTACTCGCTACGAGCAGTACTTC
CDR3: CASSFTRYEQYF

J: TRBJ1-1
D: .
V: TRBV5-1
size: once
DNA: TGCGCCAGCTCGGTGGAAAGCGTCCCGGACACTGAAGCTTTCTTT
CDR3: CASSVESVPDTEAFF

J: TRBJ1-1
D: .
V: TRBV30
size: once
DNA: TGTGCCTGGAGTCGGGGGGGCACTGAAGCTTTCTTT
CDR3: CAWSRGGTEAFF

J: TRBJ2-1
D: TRBD1
V: TRBV7-3
size: .
DNA: TGTGCCAGCAGCCCCGGGACAGCAAACAATGAGCAGTTCTTC
CDR3: CASSPGTANNEQFF

J: TRBJ1-1
D: .
V: TRBV7-2
size: .
DNA: TGTGCCAGCAGCTTAAGGACACCCAACACTGAAGCTTTCTTT
CDR3: CASSLRTPNTEAFF

J: TRBJ1-5
D: .
V: TRBV12-3/TRBV12-4
size: .
DNA: TGTGCCAGCAGTTTAAGCCGGGGTCAGCCCCAGCATTTT
CDR3: CASSLSRGQPQHF

J: TRBJ2-2
D: .
V: TRBV27
size: .
DNA: TGTGCCAGCAGTTTATCGGGTAGCAGCCGGGAGCTGTTTTTT
CDR3: CASSLSGSSRELFF

J: TRBJ2-5
D: TRBD1
V: TRBV7-8
size: few
DNA: TGTGCCAGCAGCTTAGCGCTTCTCCGAGACAGGGATCGAGAGACCCAGTACTTC
CDR3: CASSLALLRDRDRETQYF

J: TRBJ1-2
D: TRBD1
V: TRBV19
size: .
DNA: TGTGCCAGCCGACAGGGACTGAACTATGGCTACACCTTC
CDR3: CASRQGLNYGYTF

J: TRBJ2-3
D: TRBD1
V: TRBV6-6
size: .
DNA: TGTGCCAGCAGTTACCACCGGGACAGGGGAGAGGATACGCAGTATTTT
CDR3: CASSYHRDRGEDTQYF

J: TRBJ2-3
D: TRBD1
V: TRBV7-9
size: .
DNA: TGTGCCAGCAGCTTAGGGACAGGGGGCGCGGATACGCAGTATTTT
CDR3: CASSLGTGGADTQYF

J: TRBJ1-2
D: .
V: TRBV5-1
size: .
DNA: TGCGCCAGCAGCTGGGCACCACGCACCGGCTACACCTTC
CDR3: CASSWAPRTGYTF

J: TRBJ2-3
D: TRBD2
V: TRBV4-2
size: .
DNA: TGTGCCAGCAGCCGCCGGGAGGGGGGCACAGATACGCAGTATTTT
CDR3: CASSRREGGTDTQYF

J: TRBJ2-3
D: .
V: TRBV12-1
size: .
DNA: TGTGCCAGCAGCAAGAGGGCTAGCACAGATACGCAGTATTTT
CDR3: CASSKRASTDTQYF